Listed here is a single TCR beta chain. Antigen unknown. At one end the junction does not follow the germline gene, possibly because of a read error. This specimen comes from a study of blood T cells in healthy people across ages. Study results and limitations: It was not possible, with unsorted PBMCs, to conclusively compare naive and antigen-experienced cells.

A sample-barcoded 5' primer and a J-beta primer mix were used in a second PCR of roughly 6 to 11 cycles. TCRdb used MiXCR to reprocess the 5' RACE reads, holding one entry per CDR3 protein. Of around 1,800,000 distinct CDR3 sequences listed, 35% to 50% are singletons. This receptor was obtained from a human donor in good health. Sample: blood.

CDR3 coding DNA: TGCGCCAGCAGTGACAGGTCCTACACAGATACGCAGTATTTT. Its protein product is CASSDRSYTDTQYF. This chain uses TRBV25-1 with TRBJ2-3, with D maybe TRBD1 (6 bases). The germline CDR1 and CDR2 sequences are MGHDK and SYGVNS. CDR3 length: 14 residues.